This is a list of T cell receptor beta chains from one sample in a study of CD8 T cells in Susac syndrome. MiXCR was run by TCRdb on the immunoSEQ multiplex PCR reads, yielding one entry per CDR3 protein. Among roughly 120,000 distinct CDR3 sequences listed, 93% were seen once. The sample was CD8+ T cells from PBMCs. The receptors derive from a human donor with multiple sclerosis. CDR3s include the opening cysteine and the closing phenylalanine or tryptophan. The D gene is left open where the match is weak. The size entry is marked missing in some rows and otherwise reads once, few, many or a size class.

J gene,D gene,V gene,clone size,CDR3 protein,CDR3 DNA
TRBJ1-2,TRBD1,TRBV27,-,CASSLSGDSYYGYTF,TGTGCCAGCAGTTTATCTGGGGACAGCTACTATGGCTACACCTTC
TRBJ1-5,TRBD1,TRBV7-9,-,CASSGTGGSDQPQHF,TGTGCCAGCAGCGGCACAGGGGGCTCGGATCAGCCCCAGCATTTT
TRBJ2-5,TRBD1,TRBV5-1,-,CASSEVRGRETQYF,TGCGCCAGCAGCGAGGTCAGGGGGCGAGAGACCCAGTACTTC
TRBJ1-6,-,TRBV12-3/TRBV12-4,-,CASTANSGLPLHF,TGTGCCAGCACCGCTAACTCAGGGCTACCCCTCCACTTT
TRBJ2-7,-,TRBV7-2,-,CASSWRDSRRGEQYF,TGTGCCAGCAGCTGGCGGGACAGCCGACGGGGCGAGCAGTACTTC
TRBJ2-1,-,TRBV27,-,CASSGTALLNEQFF,TGTGCCAGCAGTGGGACGGCCCTACTCAATGAGCAGTTCTTC
TRBJ1-2,-,TRBV29-1,-,CSALYESPGYTF,TGCAGCGCCCTCTACGAGTCCCCTGGCTACACCTTC
TRBJ1-5,-,TRBV10-3,-,CAISWDGSNQPQHF,TGTGCCATCAGTTGGGACGGTAGCAATCAGCCCCAGCATTTT
TRBJ2-5,-,TRBV9,-,CASSGGGGNQETQYF,TGTGCCAGCAGCGGAGGGGGGGGAAACCAAGAGACCCAGTACTTC
TRBJ2-5,-,TRBV7-8,-,CASSGWQSSQETQYF,TGTGCCAGCAGCGGGTGGCAGAGTTCCCAAGAGACCCAGTACTTC
TRBJ2-7,TRBD1,TRBV6-1,-,CASRPWDRGSYEQYF,TGTGCCAGCAGGCCATGGGACAGGGGTTCCTACGAGCAGTACTTC
TRBJ2-3,TRBD1,TRBV9,once,CASGTGSDTQYF,TGTGCCAGCGGGACAGGGAGTGATACGCAGTATTTT
TRBJ2-1,-,TRBV9,-,CASSVRNGLNEQFF,TGTGCCAGCAGCGTACGGAACGGACTCAATGAGCAGTTCTTC
TRBJ2-3,-,TRBV6-6,-,CASSYRAYHPDTQYF,TGTGCCAGCAGTTACCGGGCGTATCACCCAGATACGCAGTATTTT
TRBJ2-7,-,TRBV7-2,-,CASSLEAGRTYEQYF,TGTGCCAGCAGCTTAGAGGCGGGGAGAACCTACGAGCAGTACTTC
TRBJ1-1,-,TRBV20-1,-,CSARDAFRTMNTEAFF,TGCAGTGCTAGAGATGCCTTTCGGACTATGAACACTGAAGCTTTCTTT
TRBJ1-2,-,TRBV12-3/TRBV12-4,-,CASGGGSPYGYTF,TGTGCCAGCGGGGGGGGGTCTCCCTATGGCTACACCTTC
TRBJ1-1,-,TRBV7-9,-,CASSGFGGTEAFF,TGTGCCAGCAGCGGCTTTGGGGGCACTGAAGCTTTCTTT
TRBJ2-3,TRBD1,TRBV6-4,-,CASSARGRDTQYF,TGTGCCAGCAGTGCCAGGGGGAGAGATACGCAGTATTTT
TRBJ1-2,TRBD1,TRBV12-5,-,CASGFGTGGFGYTF,TGTGCTAGTGGTTTTGGGACAGGGGGCTTTGGCTACACCTTC